The present TCR beta chain was sequenced within a study of vaccination and CD4 T cells after COVID-19 (dated by TCRdb to 2022 to 2024). Study-level background: Convalescent patients had a positive SARS-CoV-2 result on nasal swab PCR, and of these patients, fewer than ten had mild disease and one had severe disease. Post-vaccine blood samples were taken a median of 72 days after the second vaccine dose, with a range of about 13 to 250 days. Post-COVID blood samples from convalescent patients were collected a median of about 110 days after diagnosis, with a range of 35 to 161 days. In control cultures, a CEFX viral epitope pool was used as positive control, an HIV-1 Nef peptide pool was used as negative control, or no peptide was added. In under twelve COVID-19 convalescent patients and a few infection-naive healthy vaccine recipients, researchers compared the spike-specific CD4+ TCR repertoire from before mRNA vaccination with the repertoire from after. Culture stimuli were overlapping spike peptide pools from SARS-CoV-2 and from the common cold coronaviruses HCoV-NL63, HCoV-OC43 and HCoV-229E. The convalescent cohort comprised six males and four females, including two Hispanic individuals, seven Caucasians, two Asians and one multiracial person. Each participant got two doses of either the Pfizer-BioNTech BNT162b2 vaccine (n=8) or the Moderna mRNA-1273 vaccine (n=2). Paper-wide results and their limitations: Of the vaccine-specific clones found in convalescent patients, nearly all (304 of 307) were mono-reactive for SARS-CoV-2 spike instead of being cross-reactive with common cold coronaviruses. The study included relatively few convalescent patients and did not analyze early timepoints after natural infection. The median count of SARS-CoV-2-reactive clonotypes went up from around 20 after infection to a few dozen after vaccination, although the change was not significant. Among convalescent patients, a median roughly 90% of the SARS-CoV-2-reactive clones seen after vaccination appeared only after vaccination, which suggests priming specific to the vaccine.

This clonotype has only a few counts. Its antigen remains undetermined. No qualities accompany the bases; no much larger clone lies one base away. Library construction relied on PCR. At the Johns Hopkins FTIC core, DNA from the cultured CD4+ T cells underwent TCR sequencing with the Oncomine TCR Beta short-read assay. The QIAamp micro DNA kit was used to extract genomic DNA from the cultured CD4+ T cells. Oncomine TCR Beta libraries from cultured CD4+ T cells were pooled using unique dual indexes and sequenced on an Illumina iSeq 100. Turning to the authors' computational methods: Non-productive sequences were filtered out, and CDR3s that did not start with C, did not end with F or W, or were shorter than 7 amino acids were discarded. Antigen-specific clonotypes were identified using the MANAFEST web application through comparison of peptide-stimulated wells with reference and other culture wells. An FDR below 0.05, an odds ratio above 5, and a productive frequency above 0.1% in at least two of three replicate wells were required for clones to be considered positive. A clonotype counted as cross-reactive if it showed significant expansion both in the SARS-CoV-2 spike wells and in at least one common cold coronavirus spike condition. Levenshtein distances (stringdist) and unrooted phylogenetic trees (ape) in R version 3.6.1 were used to assess CDR3 homology. TCRdb reran the public reads through fastp at Q25 and MiXCR, keeping productive beta chains. CDR3 protein duplicates are merged, each entry listing the most common genes and DNA. These V and J calls derive from TCRdb rather than the authors' analysis. Counted in this sample were about 22,000 distinct CDR3 sequences; approximately 32% of them appeared once. Jointly, the top ten make up roughly an eighth of the sample.

V has 1 base trimmed and J has 0 bases trimmed; junction bases matching no gene number 13. Measured from the cysteine to the phenylalanine, the CDR3 is 21 residues long. Only CDR3 DNA is held: 63 bases, read in frame from base 1. The germline V gene provides CDR1 MGHRA and CDR2 YSYEKL. The intended sense of this specimen's treatment or condition label: approximately nine-day PBMC culture with coronavirus spike peptide pools or control peptides (ViraFEST assay). The ViraFEST assay was used in the study, in which antigen-specific T cells were expanded with peptide pools and expanded clonotypes were subsequently identified by TCR sequencing. The convalescent patients' positive SARS-CoV-2 PCR tests were from March to December 2020, which was before the Alpha, Beta and Delta variants emerged in the United States. PBMCs were cultured at under 2.5 million per well in IMDM supplemented with about 5% human AB serum and 9.5 to 10 IU/ml IL-2, with approximately 11 ug/ml peptide pools added. Half of the culture medium was replaced with fresh IL-2-containing medium on days 3 and 7. After 10 days of culture, CD4+ T cells were isolated by negative selection using the EasySep CD4+ T cell isolation kit. Ficoll-Paque Plus gradient centrifugation was used to isolate PBMCs from whole blood, and the isolated PBMCs were then either used fresh or cryopreserved at -140C. Each culture condition was generally run in triplicate wells.

The chain couples TRBV4-1 to TRBJ2-4, with 12 junctional bases fitting TRBD2. The source is a human donor with COVID-19. The sequenced sample was cultured CD4+ T cells from blood. The CDR3 corresponds to CASSQGGASGGAIIAKNIQYF. The DNA sequence is TGCGCCAGCAGCCAAGGCGGGGCTAGCGGGGGGGCTATAATAGCCAAAAACATTCAGTACTTC.